The 5 T cell receptor beta chains below come from one sample, sequenced in a study of CD8 T cells in Susac syndrome. Random hexamers were used to reverse transcribe 0.5 to 1 ug of RNA. One entry per CDR3 protein, called by TCRdb with MiXCR from the immunoSEQ multiplex PCR reads. The sample shows some 160,000 distinct CDR3 sequences, under 95% of them seen only once. Sequencing input: CD4+ T cells from PBMCs. These receptors all come from a human donor with Susac syndrome.

The genes are TRBV7-2 and TRBJ2-1, with 13 bases that match TRBD2. Germline assignment: CDR1 SGHTA and CDR2 FQGNSA. This CDR3 is 16 amino acids long. The ends lost 1 base at V and 7 bases at J; junction bases unmatched: 4. The CDR3 region is CASSLELAGGLNEQFF. The CDR3 DNA reads TGTGCCAGCAGCTTAGAACTAGCGGGGGGGTTAAATGAGCAGTTCTTC.

The rearrangement uses TRBV7-9 and TRBJ2-1; 9 bases map to TRBD1. J lost 10 bases, V lost 5 bases, and 12 bases had no gene match. The germline CDR1 and CDR2 sequences are SEHNR and FQNEAQ (reference sequence). This CDR3 comprises 15 residues. The CDR3 spells CASSGTDRGLLEQFF. The CDR3 DNA sequence: TGTGCCAGCAGCGGCACGGACAGGGGCCTGTTAGAGCAGTTCTTC.

The rearrangement links TRBV27 to TRBJ2-4; 7 nucleotides match TRBD1. V was clipped by 5 bases and J by 1 base; unmatched bases: 5. The CDR3 extends over 15 amino acids. CDR1 is MNHEY and CDR2 is SMNVEV in the germline V gene (reference sequence). CDR3 sequence: CASSPYRGAKNIQYF. In DNA, the CDR3 is TGTGCCAGCAGTCCTTACAGGGGCGCCAAAAACATTCAGTACTTC.

The V and J genes are TRBV5-1 and TRBJ2-7; the match to TRBD1 covers 7 bases. V dropped 3 bases and J dropped 2; count of bases not matched to a gene: 8. This CDR3 spans 15 amino acids. Germline values: CDR1 SGHRS, CDR2 YFSETQ. CDR3 amino acids: CASSSYGTDAYEQYF. CDR3 DNA: TGCGCCAGCAGCTCCTACGGGACAGACGCCTACGAGCAGTACTTC.

The chain couples TRBV29-1 to TRBJ2-7; D not resolved. Trimming removed 5 bases from V and 5 bases from J, with 10 bases in between. Germline CDR1 reads SQVTM; CDR2 reads ANQGSEA. CDR3 length equals 11 residues. CDR3 sequence: CSVLSFNEQYF. In nucleotides, the CDR3 is TGCAGCGTTTTAAGCTTCAACGAGCAGTACTTC.